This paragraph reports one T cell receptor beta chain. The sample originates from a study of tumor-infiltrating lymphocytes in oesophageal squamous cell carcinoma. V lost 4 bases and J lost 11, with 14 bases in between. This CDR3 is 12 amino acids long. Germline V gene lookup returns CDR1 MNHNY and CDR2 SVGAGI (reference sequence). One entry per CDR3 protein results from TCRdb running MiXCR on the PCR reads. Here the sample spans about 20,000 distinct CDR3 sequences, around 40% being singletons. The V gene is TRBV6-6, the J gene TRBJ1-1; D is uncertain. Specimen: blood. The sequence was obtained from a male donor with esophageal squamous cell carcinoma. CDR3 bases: TGTGCCAGCAGTTCCCCGACGGGCTTCGCTTTCTTT. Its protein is CASSSPTGFAFF.